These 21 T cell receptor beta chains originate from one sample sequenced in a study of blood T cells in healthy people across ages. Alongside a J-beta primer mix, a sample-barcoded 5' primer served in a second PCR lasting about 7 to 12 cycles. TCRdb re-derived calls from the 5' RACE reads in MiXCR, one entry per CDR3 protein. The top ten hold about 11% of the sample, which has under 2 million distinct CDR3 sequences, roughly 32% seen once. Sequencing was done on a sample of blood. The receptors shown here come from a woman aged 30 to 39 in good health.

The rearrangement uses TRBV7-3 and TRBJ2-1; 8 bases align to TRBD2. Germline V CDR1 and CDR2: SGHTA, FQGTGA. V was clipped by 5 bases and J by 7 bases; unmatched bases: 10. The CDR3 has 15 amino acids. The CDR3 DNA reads TGTGCCAGCAGCGACGGGACTAGGGGGACGAATGAGCAGTTCTTC. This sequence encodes CASSDGTRGTNEQFF. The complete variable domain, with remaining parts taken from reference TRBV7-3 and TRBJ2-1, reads GAGVSQTPSNKVTEKGKYVELRCDPISGHTALYWYRQSLGQGPEFLIYFQGTGAADDSGLPNDRFFAVRPEGSVSTLKIQRTERGDSAVYLCASSDGTRGTNEQFFGPGTRLTVL.

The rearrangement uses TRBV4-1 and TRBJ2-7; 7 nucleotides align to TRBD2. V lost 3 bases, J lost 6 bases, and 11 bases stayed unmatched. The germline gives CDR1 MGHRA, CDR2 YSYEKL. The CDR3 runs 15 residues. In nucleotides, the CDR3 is TGCGCCAGCAGCCACCCGGGGAGGGGCGGAAGCGAGCAGTACTTC. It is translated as CASSHPGRGGSEQYF.

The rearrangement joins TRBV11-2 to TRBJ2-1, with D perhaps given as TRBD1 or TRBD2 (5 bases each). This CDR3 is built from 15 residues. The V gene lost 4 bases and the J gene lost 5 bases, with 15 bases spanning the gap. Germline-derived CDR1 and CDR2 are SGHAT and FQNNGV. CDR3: CASSSVRRGHNEQFF. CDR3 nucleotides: TGTGCCAGCAGCTCCGTCAGACGGGGCCACAATGAGCAGTTCTTC.

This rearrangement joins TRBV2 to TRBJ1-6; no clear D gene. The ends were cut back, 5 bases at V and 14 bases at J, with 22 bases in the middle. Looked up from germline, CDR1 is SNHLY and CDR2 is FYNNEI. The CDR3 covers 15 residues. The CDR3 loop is CASSRTGQPKFTLHF. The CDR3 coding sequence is TGTGCCAGCAGTCGAACGGGCCAACCTAAATTCACCCTCCACTTT.

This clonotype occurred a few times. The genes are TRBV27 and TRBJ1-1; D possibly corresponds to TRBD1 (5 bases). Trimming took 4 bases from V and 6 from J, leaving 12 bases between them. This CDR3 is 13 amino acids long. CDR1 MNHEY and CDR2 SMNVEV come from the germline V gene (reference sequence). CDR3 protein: CASSWRLGAEAFF. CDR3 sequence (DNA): TGTGCCAGCAGTTGGCGGCTGGGGGCTGAAGCTTTCTTT.

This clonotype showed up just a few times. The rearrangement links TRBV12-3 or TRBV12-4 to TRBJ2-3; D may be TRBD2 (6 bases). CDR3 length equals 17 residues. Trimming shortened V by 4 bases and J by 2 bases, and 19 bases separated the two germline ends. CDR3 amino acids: CASSSWGVGGITDTQYF. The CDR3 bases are TGTGCCAGCAGTTCTTGGGGAGTTGGGGGGATCACAGATACGCAGTATTTT.

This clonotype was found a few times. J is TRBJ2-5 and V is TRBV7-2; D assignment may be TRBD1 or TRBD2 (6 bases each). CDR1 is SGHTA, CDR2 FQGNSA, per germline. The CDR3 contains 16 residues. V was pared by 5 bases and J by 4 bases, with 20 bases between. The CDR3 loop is CASSVTGPPGAETQYF. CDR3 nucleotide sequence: TGTGCCAGCAGCGTAACCGGCCCTCCGGGGGCAGAGACCCAGTACTTC. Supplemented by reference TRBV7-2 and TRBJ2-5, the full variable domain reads GAGVSQSPSNKVTEKGKDVELRCDPISGHTALYWYRQSLGQGLEFLIYFQGNSAPDKSGLPSDRFSAERTGGSVSTLTIQRTQQEDSAVYLCASSVTGPPGAETQYFGPGTRLLVL.

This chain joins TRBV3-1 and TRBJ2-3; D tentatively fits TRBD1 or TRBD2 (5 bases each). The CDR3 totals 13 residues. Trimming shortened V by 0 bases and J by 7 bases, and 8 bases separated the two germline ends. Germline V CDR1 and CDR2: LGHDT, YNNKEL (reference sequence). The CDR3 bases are TGTGCCAGCAGCCAAGAGGGGGAGAATACGCAGTATTTT. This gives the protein CASSQEGENTQYF.

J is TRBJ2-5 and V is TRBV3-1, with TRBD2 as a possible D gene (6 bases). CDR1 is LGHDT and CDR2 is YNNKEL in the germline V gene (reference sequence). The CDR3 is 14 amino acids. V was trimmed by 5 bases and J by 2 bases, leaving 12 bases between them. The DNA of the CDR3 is TGTGCCAGCAGCAGGACTACTTGGCAAGAGACCCAGTACTTC. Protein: CASSRTTWQETQYF.

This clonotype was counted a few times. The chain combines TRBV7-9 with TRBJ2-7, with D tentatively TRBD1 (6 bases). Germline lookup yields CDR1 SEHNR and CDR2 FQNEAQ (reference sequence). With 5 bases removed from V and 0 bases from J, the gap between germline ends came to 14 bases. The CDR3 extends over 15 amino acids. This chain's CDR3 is CASSQEDSTSYEQYF. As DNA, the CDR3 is TGTGCCAGCAGCCAGGAGGACAGCACCTCCTACGAGCAGTACTTC.

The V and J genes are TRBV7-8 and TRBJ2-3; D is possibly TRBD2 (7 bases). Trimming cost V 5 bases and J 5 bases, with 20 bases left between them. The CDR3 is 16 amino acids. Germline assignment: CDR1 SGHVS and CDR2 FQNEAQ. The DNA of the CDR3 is TGTGCCAGCAGCACATGGACGGGGGGCATCATAGATACGCAGTATTTT. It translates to CASSTWTGGIIDTQYF.

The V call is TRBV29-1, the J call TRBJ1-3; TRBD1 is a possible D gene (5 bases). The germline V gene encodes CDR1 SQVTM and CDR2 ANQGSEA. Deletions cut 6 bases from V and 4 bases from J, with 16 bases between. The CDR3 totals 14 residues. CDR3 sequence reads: CSVDGPDSGNTIYF. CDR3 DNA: TGCAGCGTGGACGGACCCGACAGCGGAAACACCATATATTTT.

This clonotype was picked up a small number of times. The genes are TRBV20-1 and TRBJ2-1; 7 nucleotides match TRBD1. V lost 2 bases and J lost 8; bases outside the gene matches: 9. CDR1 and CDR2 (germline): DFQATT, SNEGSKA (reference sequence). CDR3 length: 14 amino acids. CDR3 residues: CSARNRIGGDEQFF. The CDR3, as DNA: TGCAGTGCTAGAAATCGCATAGGGGGCGATGAGCAGTTCTTC.

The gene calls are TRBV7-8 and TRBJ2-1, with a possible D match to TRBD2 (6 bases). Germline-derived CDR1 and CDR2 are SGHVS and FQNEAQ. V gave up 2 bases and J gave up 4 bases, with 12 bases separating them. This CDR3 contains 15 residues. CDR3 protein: CASSLREILYNEQFF. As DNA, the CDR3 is TGTGCCAGCAGCTTACGGGAGATATTATACAATGAGCAGTTCTTC.

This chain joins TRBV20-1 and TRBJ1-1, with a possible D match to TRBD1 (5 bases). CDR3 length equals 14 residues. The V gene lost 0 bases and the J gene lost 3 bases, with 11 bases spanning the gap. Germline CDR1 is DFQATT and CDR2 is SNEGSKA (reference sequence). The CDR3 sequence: CSAREGAADTEAFF. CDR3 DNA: TGCAGTGCTAGAGAAGGGGCGGCGGACACTGAAGCTTTCTTT.

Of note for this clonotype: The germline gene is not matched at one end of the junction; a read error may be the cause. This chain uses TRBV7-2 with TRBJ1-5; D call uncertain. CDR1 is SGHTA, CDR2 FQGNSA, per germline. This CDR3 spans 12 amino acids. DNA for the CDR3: TGTGTCAGCAGCCCCCCGAATCAGCCCCAGCATTTT. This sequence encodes CVSSPPNQPQHF.

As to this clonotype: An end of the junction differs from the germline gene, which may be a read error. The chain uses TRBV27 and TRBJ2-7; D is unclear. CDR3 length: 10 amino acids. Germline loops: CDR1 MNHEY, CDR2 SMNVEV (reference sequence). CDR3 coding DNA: TGTGCCTCCGGTCGTTACGTGCAGTACTTC. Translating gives CASGRYVQYF.

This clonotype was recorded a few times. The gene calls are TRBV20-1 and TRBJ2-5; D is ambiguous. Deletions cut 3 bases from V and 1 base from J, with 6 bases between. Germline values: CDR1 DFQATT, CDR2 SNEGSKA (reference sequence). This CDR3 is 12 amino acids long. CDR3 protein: CSASLVQETQYF. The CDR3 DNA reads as TGCAGTGCTAGCCTCGTCCAAGAGACCCAGTACTTC.

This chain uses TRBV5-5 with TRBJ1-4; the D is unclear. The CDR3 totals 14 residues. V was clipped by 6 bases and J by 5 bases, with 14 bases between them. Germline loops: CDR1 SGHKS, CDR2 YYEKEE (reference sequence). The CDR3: CASTLRKGNEKLFF. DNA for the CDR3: TGTGCCAGCACTTTAAGAAAGGGAAATGAAAAACTGTTTTTT. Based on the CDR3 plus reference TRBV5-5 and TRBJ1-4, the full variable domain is DAGVTQSPTHLIKTRGQQVTLRCSPISGHKSVSWYQQVLGQGPQFIFQYYEKEERGRGNFPDRFSARQFPNYSSELNVNALLLGDSALYLCASTLRKGNEKLFFGSGTQLSVL.

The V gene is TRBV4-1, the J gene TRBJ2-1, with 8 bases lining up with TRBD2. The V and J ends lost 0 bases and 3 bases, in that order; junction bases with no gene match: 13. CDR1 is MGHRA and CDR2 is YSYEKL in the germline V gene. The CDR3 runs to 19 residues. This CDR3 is CASSQDRGPISGVYNEQFF. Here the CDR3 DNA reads TGCGCCAGCAGCCAAGACCGTGGCCCGATTAGCGGGGTCTACAATGAGCAGTTCTTC.

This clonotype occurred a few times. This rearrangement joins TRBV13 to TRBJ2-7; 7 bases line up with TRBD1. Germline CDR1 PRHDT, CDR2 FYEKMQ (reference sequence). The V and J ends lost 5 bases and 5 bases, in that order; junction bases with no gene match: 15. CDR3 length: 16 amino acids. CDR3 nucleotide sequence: TGTGCCAGCAGCAGCCGCACTAGGGGGCGCCTCGACGAGCAGTACTTC. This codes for CASSSRTRGRLDEQYF. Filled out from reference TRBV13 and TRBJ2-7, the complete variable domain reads AAGVIQSPRHLIKEKRETATLKCYPIPRHDTVYWYQQGPGQDPQFLISFYEKMQSDKGSIPDRFSAQQFSDYHSELNMSSLELGDSALYFCASSSRTRGRLDEQYFGPGTRLTVT.